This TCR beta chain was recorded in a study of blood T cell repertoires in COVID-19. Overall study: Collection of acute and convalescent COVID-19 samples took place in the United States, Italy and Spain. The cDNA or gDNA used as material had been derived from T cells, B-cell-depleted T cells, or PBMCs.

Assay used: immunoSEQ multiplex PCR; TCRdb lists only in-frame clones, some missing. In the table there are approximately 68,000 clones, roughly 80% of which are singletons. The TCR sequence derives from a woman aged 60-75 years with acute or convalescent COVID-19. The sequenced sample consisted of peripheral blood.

The CDR3 loop is CASSSRVGTQYF. Here the CDR3 DNA reads TGTGCCAGCAGCTCGAGGGTAGGGACCCAGTACTTC. The V gene is TRBV7-9, the J gene TRBJ2-5; D perhaps matches TRBD2 (5 bases). CDR1 and CDR2 from the germline V gene are SEHNR and FQNEAQ (reference sequence). Between the trimmed V and J ends, which lost 4 bases and 7 bases, there was a span of 10 bases. The CDR3 sequence is 12 residues long.